This TCR beta chain was recovered during a study of OX40 agonist ivuxolimab in advanced cancers. The wider study: Prior checkpoint blockade (anti-PD-1, anti-PD-L1 or anti-CTLA-4) was permitted; 35% to 50% had it.

Profiled with immunoSEQ multiplex PCR; TCRdb holds only in-frame clones, not every one. Among 150,000 to 170,000 clones listed, 94% were seen once. Study outcomes and limitations: Partly responding patients at 0.1-3.0 mg/kg showed some of the smallest clonal expansion. A proportion of nonresponders additionally exhibited low normalized T-cell clonal expansion.

A word on this clone: Its specificity is not known.

Sequenced here: CD4+ or CD8+ T cells sorted from blood, sampled in a trial of the OX40 agonist ivuxolimab. The TCR comes from an adult with an advanced solid tumor such as melanoma, head and neck, liver or kidney cancer.

Written as DNA, the CDR3 is TGTGCCAGCAGCTCCCTGACTCGGTTGGTGGTAAATGAGCAGTTCTTC. Amino acid sequence: CASSSLTRLVVNEQFF. This rearrangement joins TRBV5-4 to TRBJ2-1; D gene unclear. Germline CDR1 reads SGHNT; CDR2 reads YYREEE (reference sequence). The length of the CDR3 is 16 residues. Trimming shortened V by 3 bases and J by 7 bases, and 20 bases separated the two germline ends.